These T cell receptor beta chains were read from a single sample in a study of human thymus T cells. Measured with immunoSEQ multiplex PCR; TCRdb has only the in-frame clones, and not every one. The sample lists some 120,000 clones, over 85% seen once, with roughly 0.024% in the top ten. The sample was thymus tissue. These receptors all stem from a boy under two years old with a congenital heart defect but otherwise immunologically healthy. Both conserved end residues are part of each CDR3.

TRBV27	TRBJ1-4	CASRPTGSDEKLFF
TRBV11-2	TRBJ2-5	CASSFRIVVRDQETQYF
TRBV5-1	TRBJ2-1	CASSWGEPGRRKDEQFF
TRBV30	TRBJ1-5	CAWSLPGQPQHF
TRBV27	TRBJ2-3	CASNALAGPFTDTQYF
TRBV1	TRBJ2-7	CTSSPSLGGEPSETYEQYF
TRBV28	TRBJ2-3	CASSPCCTDTQYF
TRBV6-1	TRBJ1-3	CASSEFVAVGGNTIYF
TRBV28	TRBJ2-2	CASTSGRQYTGELFF
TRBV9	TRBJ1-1	CASSVALDSEAFF
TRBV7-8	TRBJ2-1	CASSSSRGSGIF
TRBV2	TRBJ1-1	CAIFDRRGSTEAFF
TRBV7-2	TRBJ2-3	CASSRSYVLAEDTQYF
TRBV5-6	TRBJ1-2	CASSLPAGTNYGYTF
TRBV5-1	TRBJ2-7	CASSLGTQKLHYEQYF
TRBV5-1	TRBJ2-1	CASSSILGGPDYNEQFF
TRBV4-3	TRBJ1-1	CASSHPGQDRTEAFF
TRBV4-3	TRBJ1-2	CASSQVGDRGPNYGYTF
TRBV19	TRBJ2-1	CASSPLPELSYNEQFF
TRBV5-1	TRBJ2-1	CASSLGDDEQFF